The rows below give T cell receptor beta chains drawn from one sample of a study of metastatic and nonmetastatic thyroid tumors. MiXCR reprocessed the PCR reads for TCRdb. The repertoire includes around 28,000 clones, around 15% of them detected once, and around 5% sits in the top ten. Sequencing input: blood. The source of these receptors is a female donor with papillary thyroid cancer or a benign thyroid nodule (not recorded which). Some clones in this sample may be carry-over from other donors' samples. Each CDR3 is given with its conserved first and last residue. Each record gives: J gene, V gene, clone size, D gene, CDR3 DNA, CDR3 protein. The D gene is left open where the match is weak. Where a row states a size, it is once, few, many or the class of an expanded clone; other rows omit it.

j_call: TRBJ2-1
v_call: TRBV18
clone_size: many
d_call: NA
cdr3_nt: TGTGCCAGCTCACCACCCGGGGGGCACCGGTTCTTC
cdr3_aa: CASSPPGGHRFF

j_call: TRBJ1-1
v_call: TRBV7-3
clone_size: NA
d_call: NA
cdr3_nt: TGTGCCAGCAGCTTAAACCGGCTAACTGAAGCTTTCTTT
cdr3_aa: CASSLNRLTEAFF

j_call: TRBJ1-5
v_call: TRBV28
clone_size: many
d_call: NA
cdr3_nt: TGTGCCAGCAGTTTTGGAGGCTACAATCAGCCCCAGCATTTT
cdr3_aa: CASSFGGYNQPQHF

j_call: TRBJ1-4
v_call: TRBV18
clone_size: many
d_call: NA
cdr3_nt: TGTGCCAGCTCACCACGTGACAGTGAAAAACTGTTTTTT
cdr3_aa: CASSPRDSEKLFF

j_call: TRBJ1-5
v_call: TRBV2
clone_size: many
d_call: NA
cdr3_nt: TGTGCCAGCAGCAGCCCGGGACCGGGGAGCCAGCCCCAGCATTTT
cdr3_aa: CASSSPGPGSQPQHF

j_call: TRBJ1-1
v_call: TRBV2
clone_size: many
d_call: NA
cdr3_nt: TGTGCCAGCAGCATACGAGAAGGGGTGAACACTGAAGCTTTCTTT
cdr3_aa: CASSIREGVNTEAFF

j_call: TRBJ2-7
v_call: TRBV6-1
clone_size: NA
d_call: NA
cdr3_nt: TGTGCCACCCTCATAGACAATTCCTACGAGCAGTACTTC
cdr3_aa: CATLIDNSYEQYF

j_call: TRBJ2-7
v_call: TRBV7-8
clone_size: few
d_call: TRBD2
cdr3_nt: TGTGCCAGCAGCCGCTCTACGGGCCTGGCGGGAGGGCCCTACGAGCAGTACTTC
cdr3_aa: CASSRSTGLAGGPYEQYF

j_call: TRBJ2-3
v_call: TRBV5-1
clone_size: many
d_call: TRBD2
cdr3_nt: TGCGCCAGCAGCTGGGCGGGAGGCTCAGATACGCAGTATTTT
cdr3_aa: CASSWAGGSDTQYF

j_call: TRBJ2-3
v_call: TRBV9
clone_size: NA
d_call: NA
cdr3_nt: TGTGCCAGCAGCGGTACGTGGGGGGCAGGCACAGATACGCAGTATTTT
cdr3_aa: CASSGTWGAGTDTQYF

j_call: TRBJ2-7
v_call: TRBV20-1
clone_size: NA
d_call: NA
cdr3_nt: TGCAGTGCGCCGGTTGGGGTTCTCCCCGCGCAGTACTTC
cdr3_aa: CSAPVGVLPAQYF

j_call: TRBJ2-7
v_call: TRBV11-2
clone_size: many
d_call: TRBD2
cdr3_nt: TGTGCCAGCAGCGTAGGACTAGTATCCTACGAGCAGTACTTC
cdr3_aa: CASSVGLVSYEQYF

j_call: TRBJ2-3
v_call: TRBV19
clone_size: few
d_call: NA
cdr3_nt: TGTGCCAGTAGTATTTTTCACAGGGGCACAGATACGCAGTATTTT
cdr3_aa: CASSIFHRGTDTQYF

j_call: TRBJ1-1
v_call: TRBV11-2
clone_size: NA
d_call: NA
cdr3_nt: TGTGCCAGCAGCCCGTACCCCAAGGCGAACACTGAAGCTTTCTTT
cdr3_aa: CASSPYPKANTEAFF

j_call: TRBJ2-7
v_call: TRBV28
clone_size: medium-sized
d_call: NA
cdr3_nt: TGTGCCACCTGGGACGCAAACTCCTACGAGCAGTACTTC
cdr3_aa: CATWDANSYEQYF

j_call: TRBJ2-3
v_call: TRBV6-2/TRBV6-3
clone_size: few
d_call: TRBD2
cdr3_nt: TGTGCCAGCAAGGGACTAGCGGGCACAGATACGCAGTATTTT
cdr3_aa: CASKGLAGTDTQYF

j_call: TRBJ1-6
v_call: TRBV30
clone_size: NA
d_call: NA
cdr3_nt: TGTGCCTGGAGTAGAAGGACAGTTAATAATTCACCCCTCCACTTT
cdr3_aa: CAWSRRTVNNSPLHF

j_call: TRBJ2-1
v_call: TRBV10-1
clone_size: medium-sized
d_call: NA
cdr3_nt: TGCGCCAGCAGTGACGGGCAGGGACTTAACAATGAGCAGTTCTTC
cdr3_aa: CASSDGQGLNNEQFF

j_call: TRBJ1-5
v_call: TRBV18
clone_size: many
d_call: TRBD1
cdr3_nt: TGTGCCAGCTCCCAGACAGGGGGATACAATCAGCCCCAGCATTTT
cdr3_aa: CASSQTGGYNQPQHF

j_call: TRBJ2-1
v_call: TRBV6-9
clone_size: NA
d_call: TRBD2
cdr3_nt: TGTGCCAGCAGTCCGAGACTAGCGGGAGTAAGGACCTACAATGAGCAGTTCTTC
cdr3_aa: CASSPRLAGVRTYNEQFF

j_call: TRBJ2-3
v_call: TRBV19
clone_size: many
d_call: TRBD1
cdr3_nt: TGTGCCAGTAGTATCGCGGCGACGGGACAGGGGACAGATACGCAGTATTTT
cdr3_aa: CASSIAATGQGTDTQYF

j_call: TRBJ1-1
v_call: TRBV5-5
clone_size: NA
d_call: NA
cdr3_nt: TGTGCCAGCCGGAAATCGGACGGAACTGAAGCTTTCTTT
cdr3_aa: CASRKSDGTEAFF

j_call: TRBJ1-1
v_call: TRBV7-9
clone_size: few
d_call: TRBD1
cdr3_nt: TGTGCCAGCAGCACCGGACAGGACCTGAACACTGAAGCTTTCTTT
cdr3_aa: CASSTGQDLNTEAFF

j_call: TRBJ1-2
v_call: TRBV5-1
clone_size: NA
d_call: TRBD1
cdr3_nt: TGCGCCAGCAGCACGGGACAGAACCTCGGCTACACCTTC
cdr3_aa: CASSTGQNLGYTF

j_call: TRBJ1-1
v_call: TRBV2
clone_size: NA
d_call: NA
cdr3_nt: TGTGCCAGCGGCATACGAAAAGGGGTGAACACTGAAGCTTTCTTT
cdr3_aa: CASGIRKGVNTEAFF

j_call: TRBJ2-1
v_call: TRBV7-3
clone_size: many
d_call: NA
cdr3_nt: TGTGCCAGCAGCTTACGTTTGACTAGTATAAACAATGAGCAGTTCTTC
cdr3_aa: CASSLRLTSINNEQFF

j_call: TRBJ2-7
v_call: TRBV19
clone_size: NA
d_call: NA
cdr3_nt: TGTGCCAGTAGTATGGGGATCTCCTACGATCAGTACTTC
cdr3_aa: CASSMGISYDQYF

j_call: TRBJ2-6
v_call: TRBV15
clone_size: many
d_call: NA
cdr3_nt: TGTGCCACCATCCGCGCTGGGGCCAACGTCCTGACTTTC
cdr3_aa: CATIRAGANVLTF

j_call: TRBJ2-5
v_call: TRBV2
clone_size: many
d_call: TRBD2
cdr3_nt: TGTGCCAGCAAACCCACTAGCGGTATCCAAGAGACCCAGTACTTC
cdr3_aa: CASKPTSGIQETQYF

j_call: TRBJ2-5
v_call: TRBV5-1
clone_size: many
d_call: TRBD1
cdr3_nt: TGCGCCAGCAGCTTGGACCCGACAGGGTGGGGTGAGACCCAGTACTTC
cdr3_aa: CASSLDPTGWGETQYF

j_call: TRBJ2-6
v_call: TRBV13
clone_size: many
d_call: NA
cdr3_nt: TGTGCCAGCAGAGGGCGCTCTGGGGCCAACGTCCTGACTTTC
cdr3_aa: CASRGRSGANVLTF

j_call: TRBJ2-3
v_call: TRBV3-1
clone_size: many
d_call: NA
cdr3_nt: TGTGCCAGCACCCCCGCCGCGTGGGTCCGTGGAGATACGCAGTATTTT
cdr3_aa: CASTPAAWVRGDTQYF

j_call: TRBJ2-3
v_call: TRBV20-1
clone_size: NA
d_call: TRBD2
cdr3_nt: TGCAGTGCAAATCCCCTAGCGGGAGGTACAGATACGCAGTATTTT
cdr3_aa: CSANPLAGGTDTQYF

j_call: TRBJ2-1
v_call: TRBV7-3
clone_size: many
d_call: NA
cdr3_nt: TGTGCCAGCAGCGAGGAGGACGGGACCTACAATGAGCAGTTCTTC
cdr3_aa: CASSEEDGTYNEQFF

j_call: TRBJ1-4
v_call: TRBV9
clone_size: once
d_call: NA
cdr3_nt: TGTGCCAGCAGGAGGGGCCAGCTAAATGAAAAACTGTTTTTT
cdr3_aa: CASRRGQLNEKLFF

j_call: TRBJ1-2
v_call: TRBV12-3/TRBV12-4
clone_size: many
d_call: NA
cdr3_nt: TGTGCCAGCAGTTTAGCAACTAACTATGGCTACACCTTC
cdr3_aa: CASSLATNYGYTF

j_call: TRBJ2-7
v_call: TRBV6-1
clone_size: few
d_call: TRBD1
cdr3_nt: TGTGCCAGCAGCGCAGGGGGCTCCTACGAGCAGTACTTC
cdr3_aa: CASSAGGSYEQYF

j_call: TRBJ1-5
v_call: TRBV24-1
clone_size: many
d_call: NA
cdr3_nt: TGTGCCACCAGTGTTGGGGAGAGACAGCCCCCGCATTTT
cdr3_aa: CATSVGERQPPHF

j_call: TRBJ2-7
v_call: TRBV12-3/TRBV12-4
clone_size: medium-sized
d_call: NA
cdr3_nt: TGTGCCAGCAGTTTGGGCGGGTTCTTTTACAACTTC
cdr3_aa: CASSLGGFFYNF

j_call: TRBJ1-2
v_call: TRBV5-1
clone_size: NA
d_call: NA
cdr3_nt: TGCGCCAGCAGCTTGGTTCTCGGAGGGAAACCCTTAGGCTACACCTTC
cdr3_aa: CASSLVLGGKPLGYTF

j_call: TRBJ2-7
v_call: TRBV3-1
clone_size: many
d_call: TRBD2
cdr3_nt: TGTGCCAGCAGCTACGGGACTAGCGGGGGAGAATACGAGCAGTACTTC
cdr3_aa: CASSYGTSGGEYEQYF

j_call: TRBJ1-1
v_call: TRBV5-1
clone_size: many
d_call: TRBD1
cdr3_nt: TGCGCCAGCAGCCCCCGGACAGGGCTTGCGGACACTGAAGCTTTCTTT
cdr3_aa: CASSPRTGLADTEAFF